This T cell receptor beta chain stems from a study of CD8+ T cells in alopecia areata. RNA extraction was followed by reverse transcription into cDNA, which acted as the sequencing template. Some clones are missing from TCRdb's copy, which holds only in-frame ones; the method was immunoSEQ multiplex PCR. Of 130,000 to 150,000 clones in the sample, 51% were seen once. The germline V gene encodes CDR1 SGHNT and CDR2 YYREEE (reference sequence). The CDR3 spans 16 residues. The ends lost 4 bases at V and 4 bases at J; junction bases unmatched: 10. The chain employs TRBV5-4 and TRBJ2-2; 7 nucleotides agree with TRBD2. The TCR sequence derives from a human donor with alopecia areata. Sequenced here: CD4+ T cells sorted from blood, sampled at week 0. CDR3: CASSPRGVYGTGELFF. DNA of the CDR3: TGTGCCAGCAGCCCACGGGGGGTATACGGCACCGGGGAGCTGTTTTTT. The complete variable domain, with remaining parts taken from reference TRBV5-4 and TRBJ2-2, reads ETGVTQSPTHLIKTRGQQVTLRCSSQSGHNTVSWYQQALGQGPQFIFQYYREEENGRGNFPPRFSGLQFPNYSSELNVNALELDDSALYLCASSPRGVYGTGELFFGEGSRLTVL.